This record looks at one T cell receptor (beta chain) sequence and its context. Its target is not known. The sample belongs to a study of CD8+ T cells in alopecia areata. The study, taken as a whole, reports: Among the cells sequenced in scalp samples are also the resident alphabeta T cells of normal skin. Clarity of TCR sharing across patients fell short of that in mice, possibly HLA-related. Normal scalp showed lower clonality than lesional scalp, especially alopecia totalis/universalis.

Trimming took off 4 bases at V and 15 bases at J, with 5 bases between the two ends. The CDR3 contains 8 residues. The germline gives CDR1 SGDLS, CDR2 YYNGEE. cDNA prepared by RNA extraction and subsequent reverse transcription served as the template for sequencing. Sequenced by immunoSEQ multiplex PCR; TCRdb stores in-frame clones only, minus some. The sample shows under 150,000 clones, about two thirds of them seen only once. The sample consisted of CD8+ T cells sorted from blood. This sequence joins TRBV9 and TRBJ1-5; D remains unclear. The TCR originated in a human donor in good health. CDR3 in DNA: TGTGCCAGCAGCACCCCGCATTTT. This sequence encodes CASSTPHF.